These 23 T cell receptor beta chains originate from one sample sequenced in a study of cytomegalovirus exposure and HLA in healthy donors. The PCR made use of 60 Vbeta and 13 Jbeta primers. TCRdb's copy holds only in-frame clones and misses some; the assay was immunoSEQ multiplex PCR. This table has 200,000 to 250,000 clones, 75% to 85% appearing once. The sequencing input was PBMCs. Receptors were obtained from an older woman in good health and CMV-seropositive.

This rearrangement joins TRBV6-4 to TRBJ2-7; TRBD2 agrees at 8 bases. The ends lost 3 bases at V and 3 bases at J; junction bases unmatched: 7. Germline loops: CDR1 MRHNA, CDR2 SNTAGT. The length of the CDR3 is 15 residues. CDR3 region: CASSEGSGGHYEQYF. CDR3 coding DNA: TGTGCCAGCAGTGAGGGGAGCGGGGGCCACTACGAGCAGTACTTC.

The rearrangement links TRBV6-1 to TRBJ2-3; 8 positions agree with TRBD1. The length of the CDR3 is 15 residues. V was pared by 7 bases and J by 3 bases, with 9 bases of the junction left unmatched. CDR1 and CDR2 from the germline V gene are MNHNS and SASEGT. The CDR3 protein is CASTVGQDPTDTQYF. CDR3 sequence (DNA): TGTGCCAGCACCGTGGGACAGGACCCAACAGATACGCAGTATTTT.

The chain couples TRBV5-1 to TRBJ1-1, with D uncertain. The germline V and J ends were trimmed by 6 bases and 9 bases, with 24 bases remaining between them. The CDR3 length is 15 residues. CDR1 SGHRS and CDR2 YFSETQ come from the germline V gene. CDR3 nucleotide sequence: TGCGCCAGCACCCTGGGAGGGCAGATTGAAGCCCAAGCTTTCTTT. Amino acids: CASTLGGQIEAQAFF. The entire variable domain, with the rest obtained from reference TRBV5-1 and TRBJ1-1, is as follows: KAGVTQTPRYLIKTRGQQVTLSCSPISGHRSVSWYQQTPGQGLQFLFEYFSETQRNKGNFPGRFSGRQFSNSRSEMNVSTLELGDSALYLCASTLGGQIEAQAFFGQGTRLTVV.

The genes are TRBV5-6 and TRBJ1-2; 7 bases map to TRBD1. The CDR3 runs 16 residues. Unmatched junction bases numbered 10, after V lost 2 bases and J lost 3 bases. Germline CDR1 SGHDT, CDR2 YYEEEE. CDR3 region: CASSFAQGVGDYGYTF. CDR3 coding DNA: TGTGCCAGCAGCTTCGCCCAGGGGGTAGGAGACTATGGCTACACCTTC. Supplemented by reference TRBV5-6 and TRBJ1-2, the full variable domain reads DAGVTQSPTHLIKTRGQQVTLRCSPKSGHDTVSWYQQALGQGPQFIFQYYEEEERQRGNFPDRFSGHQFPNYSSELNVNALLLGDSALYLCASSFAQGVGDYGYTFGSGTRLTVV.

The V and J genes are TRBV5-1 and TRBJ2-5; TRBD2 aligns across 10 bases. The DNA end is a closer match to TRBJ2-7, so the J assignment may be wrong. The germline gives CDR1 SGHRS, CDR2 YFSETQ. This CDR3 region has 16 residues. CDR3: CASSLVASGSSYEQYF. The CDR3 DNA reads TGCGCCAGCAGCTTGGTTGCTAGCGGGAGCTCCTACGAGCAGTACTTC.

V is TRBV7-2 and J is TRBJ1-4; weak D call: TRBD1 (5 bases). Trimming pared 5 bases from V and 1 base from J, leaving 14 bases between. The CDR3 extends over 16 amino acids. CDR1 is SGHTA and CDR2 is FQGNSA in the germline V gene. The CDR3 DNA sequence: TGTGCCAGCAGCGGGACTTTATCGCAAACTAATGAAAAACTGTTTTTT. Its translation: CASSGTLSQTNEKLFF. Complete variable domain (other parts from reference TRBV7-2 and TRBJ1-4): GAGVSQSPSNKVTEKGKDVELRCDPISGHTALYWYRQSLGQGLEFLIYFQGNSAPDKSGLPSDRFSAERTGGSVSTLTIQRTQQEDSAVYLCASSGTLSQTNEKLFFGSGTQLSVL.

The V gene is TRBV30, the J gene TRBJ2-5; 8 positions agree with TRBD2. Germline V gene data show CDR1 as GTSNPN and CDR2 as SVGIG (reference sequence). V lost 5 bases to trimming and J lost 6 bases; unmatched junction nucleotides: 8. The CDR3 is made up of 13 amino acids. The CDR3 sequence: CAWVYGGGKTQYF. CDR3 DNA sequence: TGTGCCTGGGTCTACGGGGGGGGAAAGACCCAGTACTTC.

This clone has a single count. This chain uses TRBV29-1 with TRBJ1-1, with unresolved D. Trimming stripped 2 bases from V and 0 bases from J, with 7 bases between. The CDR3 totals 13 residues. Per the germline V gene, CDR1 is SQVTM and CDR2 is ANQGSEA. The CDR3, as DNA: TGCAGCGTTGAAAGCGGGTTGAACACTGAAGCTTTCTTT. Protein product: CSVESGLNTEAFF. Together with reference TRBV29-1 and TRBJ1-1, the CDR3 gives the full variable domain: SAVISQKPSRDICQRGTSLTIQCQVDSQVTMMFWYRQQPGQSLTLIATANQGSEATYESGFVIDKFPISRPNLTFSTLTVSNMSPEDSSIYLCSVESGLNTEAFFGQGTRLTVV.

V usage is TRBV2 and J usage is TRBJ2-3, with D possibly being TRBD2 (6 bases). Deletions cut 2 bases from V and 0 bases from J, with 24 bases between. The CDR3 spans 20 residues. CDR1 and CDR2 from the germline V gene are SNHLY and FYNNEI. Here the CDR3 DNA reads TGTGCCAGCAGTGAAATTTTGGGGGTAGAAGGCGGGAATAGCACAGATACGCAGTATTTT. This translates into CASSEILGVEGGNSTDTQYF.

CDR3: CSVQDSHSGNTIYF. The CDR3 nucleotides read TGCAGCGTCCAGGACAGCCACTCTGGAAACACCATATATTTT. The chain joins TRBV29-1 to TRBJ1-3; TRBD1 is a possible D gene (6 bases). CDR3 length equals 14 residues. CDR1 and CDR2 (germline): SQVTM, ANQGSEA. V dropped 6 bases and J dropped 0 bases, with 12 bases sitting between them. Combining the CDR3 with reference TRBV29-1 and TRBJ1-3 gives the whole variable domain SAVISQKPSRDICQRGTSLTIQCQVDSQVTMMFWYRQQPGQSLTLIATANQGSEATYESGFVIDKFPISRPNLTFSTLTVSNMSPEDSSIYLCSVQDSHSGNTIYFGEGSWLTVV.

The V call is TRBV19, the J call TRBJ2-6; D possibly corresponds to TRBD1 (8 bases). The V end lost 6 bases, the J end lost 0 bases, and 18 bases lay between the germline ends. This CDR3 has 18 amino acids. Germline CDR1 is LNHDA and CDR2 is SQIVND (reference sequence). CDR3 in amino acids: CASRDYRGGISGANVLTF. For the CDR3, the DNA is TGTGCCAGTAGAGACTACAGGGGGGGAATCTCTGGGGCCAACGTCCTGACTTTC.

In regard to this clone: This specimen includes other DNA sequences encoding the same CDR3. The CDR3 DNA is TGCAGTTTTCTTATGGGCGAGACCCAGTACTTC. This codes for CSFLMGETQYF. V is TRBV20-1 and J is TRBJ2-5; D is unclear. V gave up 8 bases and J gave up 5 bases, with 12 bases separating them. CDR3 length: 11 residues. CDR1 DFQATT and CDR2 SNEGSKA come from the germline V gene (reference sequence).

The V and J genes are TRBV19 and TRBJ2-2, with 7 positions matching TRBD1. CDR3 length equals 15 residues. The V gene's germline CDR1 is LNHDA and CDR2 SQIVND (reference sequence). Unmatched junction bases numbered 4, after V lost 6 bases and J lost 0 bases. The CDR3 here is CASSRQGSNTGELFF. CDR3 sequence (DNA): TGTGCCAGTAGCCGACAGGGCTCGAACACCGGGGAGCTGTTTTTT.

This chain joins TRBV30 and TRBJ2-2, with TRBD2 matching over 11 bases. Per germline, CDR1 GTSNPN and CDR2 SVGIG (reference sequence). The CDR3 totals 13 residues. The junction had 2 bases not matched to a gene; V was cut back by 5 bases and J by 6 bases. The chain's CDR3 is CAWGGLAAGELFF. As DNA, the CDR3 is TGTGCCTGGGGGGGACTAGCGGCCGGGGAGCTGTTTTTT.

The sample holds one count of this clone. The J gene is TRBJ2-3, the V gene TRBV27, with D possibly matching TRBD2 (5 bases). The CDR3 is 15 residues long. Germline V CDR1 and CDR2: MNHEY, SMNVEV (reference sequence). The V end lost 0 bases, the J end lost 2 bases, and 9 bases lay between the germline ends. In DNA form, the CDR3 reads TGTGCCAGCAGTTTATCCCCGGGATTCACAGATACGCAGTATTTT. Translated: CASSLSPGFTDTQYF.

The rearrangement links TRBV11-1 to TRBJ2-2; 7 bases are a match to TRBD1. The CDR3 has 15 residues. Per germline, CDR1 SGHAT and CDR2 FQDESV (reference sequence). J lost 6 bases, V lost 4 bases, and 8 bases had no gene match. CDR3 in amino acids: CASSSQTGLPGELFF. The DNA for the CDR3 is TGTGCCAGCAGCTCCCAGACAGGGTTACCCGGGGAGCTGTTTTTT.

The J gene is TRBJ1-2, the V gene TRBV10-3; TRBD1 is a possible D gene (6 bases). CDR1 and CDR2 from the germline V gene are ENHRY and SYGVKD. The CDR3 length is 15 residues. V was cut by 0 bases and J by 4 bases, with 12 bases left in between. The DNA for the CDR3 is TGTGCCATCAGTGAGTCCCAGGGGCAACTCTATGGCTACACCTTC. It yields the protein CAISESQGQLYGYTF.

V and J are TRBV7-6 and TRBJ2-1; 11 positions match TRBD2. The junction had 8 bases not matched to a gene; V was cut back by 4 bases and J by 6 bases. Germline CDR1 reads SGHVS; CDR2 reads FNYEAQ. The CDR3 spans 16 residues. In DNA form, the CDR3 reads TGTGCCAGCAGCTATAGCGGGGGGGCCTGGGCCAATGAGCAGTTCTTC. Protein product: CASSYSGGAWANEQFF.

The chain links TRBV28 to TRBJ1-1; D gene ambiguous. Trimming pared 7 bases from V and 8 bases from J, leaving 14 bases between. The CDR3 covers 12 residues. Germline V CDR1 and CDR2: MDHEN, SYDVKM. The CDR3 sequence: CASTAGLREAFF. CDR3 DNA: TGTGCCAGCACCGCGGGGTTGAGAGAAGCTTTCTTT.

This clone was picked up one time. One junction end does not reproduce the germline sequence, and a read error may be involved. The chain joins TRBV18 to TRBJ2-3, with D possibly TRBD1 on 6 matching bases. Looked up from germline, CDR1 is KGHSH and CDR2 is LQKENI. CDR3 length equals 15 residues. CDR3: CASSPMQGSTDAQYF. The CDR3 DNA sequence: TGTGCCAGCTCACCAATGCAGGGGAGCACAGATGCGCAGTATTTT.

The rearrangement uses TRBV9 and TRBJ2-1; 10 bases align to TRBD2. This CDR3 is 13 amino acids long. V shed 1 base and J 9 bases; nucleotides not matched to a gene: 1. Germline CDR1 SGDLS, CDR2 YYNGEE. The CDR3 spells CASSVQREGEQFF. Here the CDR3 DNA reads TGTGCCAGCAGCGTACAGCGGGAGGGTGAGCAGTTCTTC.

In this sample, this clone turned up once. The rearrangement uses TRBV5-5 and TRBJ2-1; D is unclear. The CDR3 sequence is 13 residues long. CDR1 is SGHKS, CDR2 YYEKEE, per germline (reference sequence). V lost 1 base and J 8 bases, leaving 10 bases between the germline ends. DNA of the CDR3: TGTGCCAGCAGCTTGATTAGCAGCGATGAGCAGTTCTTC. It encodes CASSLISSDEQFF.

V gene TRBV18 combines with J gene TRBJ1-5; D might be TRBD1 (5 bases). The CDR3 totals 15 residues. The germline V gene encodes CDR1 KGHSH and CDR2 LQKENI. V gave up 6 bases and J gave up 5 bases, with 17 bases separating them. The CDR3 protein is CASSLQGLLDQPQHF. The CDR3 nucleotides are TGTGCCAGCTCTCTTCAGGGCTTGCTCGATCAGCCCCAGCATTTT. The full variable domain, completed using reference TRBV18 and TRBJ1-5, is NAGVMQNPRHLVRRRGQEARLRCSPMKGHSHVYWYRQLPEEGLKFMVYLQKENIIDESGMPKERFSAEFPKEGPSILRIQQVVRGDSAAYFCASSLQGLLDQPQHFGDGTRLSIL.